This T cell receptor beta chain was retrieved from a study of T-cell memory formation after mild COVID-19 (TCRdb year 2021). Looking at the study overall: TCR sequence clusters from the two donors were largely donor specific. Two young, previously healthy adult volunteers made up the cohort, one male and one female. T-cell clones expanding and contracting after mild COVID-19 in a couple of donors were tracked by longitudinal TCRalpha and TCRbeta repertoire sequencing.

Ficoll-Paque density gradient centrifugation was the method used to isolate PBMCs. The sample holds a few counts of this clonotype. Its antigen is still unknown. Base qualities are missing; no much larger clone stands one base away. For sequencing, an Illumina NovaSeq 6000 was employed. Using 5'RACE with constant-segment primers, TCRalpha and TCRbeta cDNA libraries were constructed, with sample barcodes and unique molecular identifiers added in the process. RNA was extracted from every sample with Trizol reagent. Library amplification was performed in two PCR steps, and a second sample barcode and Illumina TruSeq adapters were introduced in the second step. Sequencing of libraries was performed on an Illumina NovaSeq with 2 x 150 bp paired-end reads. Concerning the study's data processing: With migec v1.2.7, reads were demultiplexed and then collapsed into UMI-guided consensus sequences. Using mixcr v2.1.11, the UMI consensuses were aligned to TRA and TRB V and J templates and assembled into clonotypes. Expanded or contracted clonotypes were those called significant by both edgeR and NoisET, with noise models trained on biological replicates. For edgeR calls, the cutoffs were a false discovery rate-adjusted p below 0.01 and a log2 fold-change threshold of 1. As an exploratory analysis of dynamics, PCA with hierarchical clustering was applied to max-normalized trajectories of the 1000 most abundant clonotypes. Each responding clone was given a CD4 or CD8 phenotype based on the CD4+ and CD8+ repertoires, which had been sequenced separately. Clones were called with MiXCR by TCRdb after fastp trimmed the public reads at Q25, and only in-frame beta chains were retained. For every CDR3 protein sequence, its rows merge into one entry that carries the most common genes and DNA. The V and J calls shown here were made by TCRdb, not taken from the authors' results. Counted in this sample were 350,000 to 500,000 distinct CDR3 sequences; about a sixth of them appeared once. The top ten hold around a fifth of the sample.

The CDR3 contains 16 residues, cysteine and phenylalanine counted. The kept DNA is CDR3 alone, 48 bases in frame from the first base. According to the germline V gene, CDR1 reads MNHEY and CDR2 reads SVGEGT. The germline ends are 15 bases apart after V is trimmed by 2 bases and J by 2 bases. General study outcomes and caveats: Contracting CD4+ clones were found mainly in CM and EM memory subsets, while CD8+ clones were enriched in EMRA. The study included only a couple of mild cases, and larger cohorts that include severe cases with pre-infection samples were judged to be necessary. Some responding clones were found in pre-infection memory, which suggests that pre-existing cross-reactive memory T cells took part in the SARS-CoV-2 response. Clones that contracted from day 15 to 85 showed balanced CD4/CD8 phenotypes, whereas a second wave of clones that expanded from day 15 to 37 leaned towards CD4+. SARS-CoV-2 specificity was not confirmed for the second-wave clones peaking on day 37.

The receptor was derived from a man in his late teens or twenties who had mild COVID-19 (a few samples of this study predate the infection). The sample titles of this study are shuffled in the database, so cell type and time point are left out; the donor was told from shared clones. The specimen sequenced was PBMCs or a T cell subset sorted from them (not recorded which). The rearrangement combines TRBV6-2 or TRBV6-3 with TRBJ2-5; a tentative D match to TRBD2 spans 7 bases. The sequenced DNA is TGTGCCAGCAGTTACCCGGGGGCTAGCGGACAAGAGACCCAGTACTTC. Its translation reads: CASSYPGASGQETQYF.